Below, one T cell receptor beta chain is given with its context. A read error may be the cause here, since a much bigger clone is one base away. The CDR3 is 19 residues long. Germline CDR1 SGHRS, CDR2 YFSETQ. This sample was included in a study of T-cell reconstitution after alpha-beta-depleted transplantation in children. For TCRbeta, the library was prepared with unique molecular identifiers. TCRdb reprocessed the PCR reads with MiXCR, giving one entry per CDR3 protein. The table includes about 230,000 distinct CDR3 sequences, 9.7% detected once. The specimen comprised PBMCs from the stem cell graft donor, sampled from the stem cell graft. The sequence was collected from a human donor who donated a stem cell graft to a child with SCID. This sequence joins TRBV5-1 and TRBJ2-6; perhaps TRBD1 as D (5 bases). CDR3 amino acids: CASSLTGLELFTGAKVLTF. The CDR3 DNA reads TGCGCCAGCAGCTTGACCGGGCTGGAACTCTTTACTGGGGCCAAGGTCCTGACTTTC.